Listed below are T cell receptor beta chains from one sample, sequenced in a study of cytomegalovirus exposure and HLA in healthy donors. Here immunoSEQ multiplex PCR was the method, and the copy in TCRdb shows in-frame clones only, minus some. This sample yields some 140,000 clones, of which roughly three quarters are seen a single time; about 1.5% belongs to the top ten. Sequenced material: PBMCs. The origin of the receptors is a woman in her forties in good health and CMV-seronegative. CDR3s leave out the opening cysteine and the closing phenylalanine or tryptophan.

V,CDR3
TRBV6-5,ASSFAYEQY
TRBV18,ASSPDRDSPLH
TRBV28,ASSRQAGAGNEQF
TRBV5-1,ASSLGHEGGELF
TRBV28,ASSWGGPNSPLH
TRBV27,ASSRRDRVGGYT
TRBV6-5,ASSIRGSGANVLT
TRBV18,ASSPNSYEQY
TRBV11-2,ASRWSTGVSPLH
TRBV4-1,ASTNTGELF
TRBV4-3,ASSQGVGTSYNEQF
TRBV5-1,ASSLDGTGNTEAF
TRBV2,ASTAGGLNEQF
TRBV18,ASSSQGGATSSYNSPLH
TRBV5-1,ASSPGQGAGAGELF
TRBV10-3,AISNRVNYGYT
TRBV9,ASSVTARGNQETQY
TRBV6-5,ASRGTGGSNEQF
TRBV13,ASSFLGVIADEQY
TRBV7-9,ASSPGTDYGYT
TRBV27,ASSYPLDRPRRNTIY
TRBV18,ASSPDKYYGYT
TRBV9,ASSVATDRVYQDGYT
TRBV19,ASSFDSYSNQPQH
TRBV7-6,ASSLDLRQGESKTYEQY
TRBV10-1,ASKGTSGSEYQETQY
TRBV6-5,ASRRGGQDTQY
TRBV6-1,ASFWQRGGTDTQY
TRBV5-4,ASRLTGGGYGYT
TRBV5-1,ASSLGDATGGRLYEQY
TRBV4-1,ASSQVSGQGGIYGYT
TRBV18,ASSPGQTYEQY
TRBV5-6,ASSWGATNEKLF
TRBV2,ASTPGDRGYGYT
TRBV29-1,SVERQGGTEAF
TRBV7-2,ASSLSAGNNYGYT
TRBV7-2,ASRTGTGSQPQH
TRBV7-9,ASSRHLRHEQY
TRBV2,ASSGRGYNQPQH
TRBV7-8,ASSAATRGNTEAF
TRBV7-2,ASTIYNEQF